The 22 T cell receptor beta chains given below trace back to one sample, sequenced in a study of post-analysis software for immune sequencing data. Researchers reported that TCR beta cDNA libraries carried unique molecular identifiers. TCRdb re-derived calls from the PCR reads in MiXCR, one entry per CDR3 protein. The table records under 900,000 distinct CDR3 sequences, roughly 50% of them present only once. Study results and caveats: Higher frequency in patients than in controls was seen for about five TRBV segments, with TRBV5-6, TRBV5-1 and TRBV20-1 among them.

Their antigens remain unidentified. The material sequenced was blood. The receptors were gathered from a girl between 5 and 17 years old with multiple sclerosis.

Comment on this clonotype: An end of the junction does not agree with germline; a read error may underlie this. V is TRBV3-1 and J is TRBJ2-3, with 7 bases identical to TRBD2. The CDR3 contains 15 residues. Germline CDR1 LGHDT, CDR2 YNNKEL (reference sequence). CDR3: CASSHLADRTDTRYF. As DNA, the CDR3 is TGTGCCAGCAGCCACCTAGCGGACCGCACAGATACGCGGTATTTT.

V and J are TRBV4-2 and TRBJ2-1; 13 nucleotides line up with TRBD2. The CDR3 is 15 amino acids. V was clipped by 3 bases and J by 8 bases; unmatched bases: 4. Germline loops: CDR1 LGHNA, CDR2 YNFKEQ. The CDR3 DNA reads as TGTGCCAGCAGCCAGTTGGGACTAGCGGGGTATGAGCAGTTCTTC. Its translation is CASSQLGLAGYEQFF.

The chain carries TRBV7-2 and TRBJ1-3, with D unclear. Germline loops: CDR1 SGHTA, CDR2 FQGNSA. Trimming left V 5 bases short and J 4 bases short, with 9 bases between. This CDR3 spans 13 amino acids. CDR3 in DNA: TGTGCCAGCAGCGAGACGTACGGAAACACCATATATTTT. This encodes CASSETYGNTIYF.

The chain joins TRBV5-1 to TRBJ2-5; D is perhaps TRBD2 (6 bases). The CDR3 has 12 residues. V was trimmed by 4 bases and J by 7 bases, leaving 11 bases between them. Germline CDR1 and CDR2: SGHRS and YFSETQ. CDR3 region: CASSAGLGTQYF. As DNA, the CDR3 is TGCGCCAGCAGCGCGGGGCTAGGGACCCAGTACTTC.

This clonotype was counted between two and nine times. The genes are TRBV12-3 or TRBV12-4 and TRBJ2-5; D may be TRBD2 (6 bases). V was trimmed by 6 bases and J by 7 bases, leaving 9 bases between them. The CDR3 loop spans 11 amino acids. CDR3 coding DNA: TGTGCCAGCAGGATACTAGCGACCCAGTACTTC. It yields the protein CASRILATQYF.

The genes are TRBV9 and TRBJ2-5; 9 positions match TRBD2. Germline-derived CDR1 and CDR2 are SGDLS and YYNGEE. There are 15 residues in the CDR3. The trim removed 0 bases at V and 2 bases at J, leaving 2 bases unmatched. The CDR3 is CASSVAAGGQETQYF. Here the CDR3 DNA reads TGTGCCAGCAGCGTAGCTGCGGGAGGGCAAGAGACCCAGTACTTC.

Here the CDR3 DNA reads TGTGCCTGGAGTGTACCTAGCGCCAAAAACATTCAGTACTTC. Translation gives CAWSVPSAKNIQYF. The chain is built from TRBV30 and TRBJ2-4, with D possibly being TRBD2 (5 bases). This CDR3 contains 14 residues. Germline CDR1 is GTSNPN and CDR2 is SVGIG (reference sequence). Trimming took 0 bases from V and 1 from J, leaving 7 bases between them.

This chain's CDR3 is CASSQDLERGRNYGYTF. The CDR3 DNA reads TGTGCCAGCAGCCAAGATTTAGAGAGGGGGCGCAACTATGGCTACACCTTC. The rearrangement uses TRBV3-1 and TRBJ1-2; 7 bases are shared with TRBD1. The CDR3 consists of 17 residues. Trimming at V came to 0 bases and at J to 2 bases, leaving 9 bases not matched to a gene. Germline assignment: CDR1 LGHDT and CDR2 YNNKEL (reference sequence). The full variable domain, its missing parts supplied by reference TRBV3-1 and TRBJ1-2, is DTAVSQTPKYLVTQMGNDKSIKCEQNLGHDTMYWYKQDSKKFLKIMFSYNNKELIINETVPNRFSPKSPDKAHLNLHINSLELGDSAVYFCASSQDLERGRNYGYTFGSGTRLTVV.

This clonotype was seen a few times. This sequence joins TRBV6-6 and TRBJ1-6; D unclear. Trimming took 6 bases from V and 10 from J, leaving 19 bases between them. This CDR3 spans 15 amino acids. Germline CDR1 and CDR2: MNHNY and SVGAGI (reference sequence). In DNA, the CDR3 is TGTGCCAGCAGGCCTACTCCAGGAATGGAATCACCCCTCCACTTT. This sequence encodes CASRPTPGMESPLHF.

The chain employs TRBV6-1 and TRBJ1-5; D is perhaps TRBD1 (5 bases). CDR1 and CDR2 (germline): MNHNS, SASEGT. This CDR3 has 12 residues. V shed 8 bases and J shed 7 bases, with 12 bases lying between them. The CDR3 loop is CASLRGFQPQHF. CDR3 bases: TGTGCCAGCCTAAGGGGATTCCAGCCCCAGCATTTT.

This clonotype was counted a single time. The V and J genes are TRBV4-1 and TRBJ2-1, with D possibly TRBD1 on 5 matching bases. V lost 0 bases and J lost 5, with 14 bases in between. CDR1 and CDR2 from the germline V gene are MGHRA and YSYEKL. The CDR3 is 16 amino acids. CDR3 sequence: CASSQEHTGVHNEQFF. The DNA for the CDR3 is TGCGCCAGCAGCCAAGAGCATACAGGCGTTCACAATGAGCAGTTCTTC.

This clonotype was detected a few times. This sequence joins TRBV5-1 and TRBJ1-2; 9 bases fit TRBD1. The CDR3 covers 14 residues. The junction had 6 bases not matched to a gene; V was cut back by 2 bases and J by 7 bases. Per the germline V gene, CDR1 is SGHRS and CDR2 is YFSETQ. The CDR3 region has the DNA TGCGCCAGCAGCTTACAGGGACAGGGTGCTGGCTACACCTTC. This encodes CASSLQGQGAGYTF.

This clonotype was seen a few times. V is TRBV4-1 and J is TRBJ1-2; D is unclear. The V and J ends lost 0 bases and 0 bases respectively, with 8 bases between them. The CDR3 is 15 residues long. The germline CDR1 and CDR2 sequences are MGHRA and YSYEKL. This chain's CDR3 is CASSQDSGANYGYTF. The DNA of the CDR3 is TGCGCCAGCAGCCAAGATTCGGGAGCTAACTATGGCTACACCTTC.

This chain uses TRBV6-4 with TRBJ1-2; 7 bases are a match to TRBD1. The CDR3 loop spans 14 amino acids. Losses at the gene ends were 2 bases for V and 6 bases for J; bases not matched to a gene: 6. Germline CDR1 is MRHNA and CDR2 is SNTAGT. The CDR3 protein is CASSDAKGANGYTF. CDR3 nucleotide sequence: TGTGCCAGCAGTGACGCAAAGGGGGCGAATGGCTACACCTTC.

The chain combines TRBV18 with TRBJ2-1; 9 bases are shared with TRBD2. The J segment lost 9 bases and the V segment lost 3 bases, leaving 9 bases of the junction unmatched. Germline lookup yields CDR1 KGHSH and CDR2 LQKENI. The CDR3 extends over 15 amino acids. CDR3 sequence (DNA): TGTGCCAGCTCACCTGCTGGGCGGGAGGGCCGTGAGCAGTTCTTC. It is translated as CASSPAGREGREQFF.

This clonotype was detected a few times. V usage is TRBV20-1 and J usage is TRBJ1-5; D is unclear. Germline-derived CDR1 and CDR2 are DFQATT and SNEGSKA (reference sequence). The V end was cut by 6 bases, the J end by 1 base, with 7 bases between. The CDR3 has 12 residues. CDR3 sequence (DNA): TGCAGTGCCAAGGTCAGCAATCAGCCCCAGCATTTT. It yields the protein CSAKVSNQPQHF.

This chain links TRBV10-1 with TRBJ2-3; possible D gene TRBD1, 6 bases. The germline V and J ends were trimmed by 5 bases and 4 bases, with 16 bases remaining between them. The CDR3 spans 15 residues. Germline V gene data show CDR1 as WNHNN and CDR2 as SYGVQD (reference sequence). The CDR3 nucleotides read TGCGCCAGCAGTTTCGCAGGGGAGTTAGCAGATACGCAGTATTTT. This translates into CASSFAGELADTQYF.

In this sample, this clonotype turned up many times. V is TRBV10-3 and J is TRBJ2-5; D possibly matches TRBD1 or TRBD2 (5 bases each). The DNA end favors TRBJ2-7, so the J call may be wrong. Germline loops: CDR1 ENHRY, CDR2 SYGVKD. The CDR3 has 12 amino acids. The CDR3 is CATLGGGHEQYF. Written as DNA, the CDR3 is TGTGCCACCCTGGGTGGGGGTCACGAGCAGTACTTC.

This clonotype was recorded a few times. V gene TRBV7-9 combines with J gene TRBJ2-5; the D gene is possibly TRBD2 (6 bases). Trimming took 4 bases from V and 4 from J, leaving 16 bases between them. There are 15 residues in the CDR3. Germline assignment: CDR1 SEHNR and CDR2 FQNEAQ (reference sequence). CDR3 sequence (DNA): TGTGCCAGCAGCTCGCGGGGCAGGGAGTCAGAGACCCAGTACTTC. This gives the protein CASSSRGRESETQYF.

The rearrangement uses TRBV5-1 and TRBJ2-1; D is uncertain. The CDR3 is 15 residues long. Trimming cost V 3 bases and J 0 bases, with 10 bases left between them. The germline gives CDR1 SGHRS, CDR2 YFSETQ. This chain's CDR3 is CASSSGPNSYNEQFF. Here the CDR3 DNA reads TGCGCCAGCAGCTCCGGACCGAACTCCTACAATGAGCAGTTCTTC.

V usage is TRBV29-1 and J usage is TRBJ2-1; 8 bases are shared with TRBD1. From germline, CDR1 is SQVTM and CDR2 ANQGSEA. Trimming took 3 bases from V and 4 from J; bases not matched to a gene: 5. The CDR3 consists of 14 residues. For the CDR3, the DNA is TGCAGCGTTGATGGGGACAGGAGGTACAATGAGCAGTTCTTC. The encoded protein is CSVDGDRRYNEQFF.

The rearrangement joins TRBV3-1 to TRBJ1-4; 7 bases line up with TRBD1. CDR3 length: 12 amino acids. The germline V gene has CDR1 LGHDT and CDR2 YNNKEL (reference sequence). V lost 0 bases and J lost 12; bases outside the gene matches: 1. CDR3 nucleotide sequence: TGTGCCAGCAGCCAAGAGACAGGGCAACTGTTTTTT. Its protein is CASSQETGQLFF.